The 25 T cell receptor beta chains given below trace back to one sample, sequenced in a study of T cells in Graves' hyperthyroidism and ophthalmopathy. The CDR3 regions of TCR beta were amplified from RNA transcripts. The TCR CDR3 was amplified in a first-round RT-PCR using the HTBI primer set. In TCRdb, the multiplex PCR reads were re-called with MiXCR into one record per CDR3 protein. The sample carries around 420,000 distinct CDR3 sequences, approximately 15% recorded once. Sequenced input: blood. The receptors here all came from a woman younger than 35 with Graves' hyperthyroidism.

Many counts were recorded for this clonotype. J is TRBJ1-2 and V is TRBV4-1; possibly TRBD1 for D (6 bases). Between the trimmed V and J ends, which lost 0 bases and 2 bases, there was a span of 10 bases. The CDR3 extends over 15 amino acids. Germline-derived CDR1 and CDR2 are MGHRA and YSYEKL. This CDR3 is CASSQEQGANYGYTF. The CDR3, as DNA: TGCGCCAGCAGCCAAGAACAGGGCGCCAACTATGGCTACACCTTC.

This clonotype was counted only a few times. The rearrangement links TRBV20-1 to TRBJ2-1, with 8 bases fitting TRBD2. CDR1 and CDR2 from the germline V gene are DFQATT and SNEGSKA (reference sequence). The trim removed 0 bases at V and 7 bases at J, leaving 17 bases unmatched. The CDR3 totals 18 residues. CDR3 residues: CSARDRYRGRHLFNEQFF. CDR3 nucleotides: TGCAGTGCTAGAGATCGGTATCGCGGGAGGCACCTTTTTAATGAGCAGTTCTTC.

This clonotype was counted many times. The chain couples TRBV2 to TRBJ2-5; a possible D gene is TRBD2 (5 bases). The germline V gene encodes CDR1 SNHLY and CDR2 FYNNEI. There are 14 residues in the CDR3. The V and J ends lost 6 bases and 5 bases respectively, with 16 bases between them. CDR3 sequence: CASRAIGGLETQYF. In DNA, the CDR3 is TGTGCCAGCAGAGCTATAGGCGGGCTGGAGACCCAGTACTTC.

This sequence joins TRBV29-1 and TRBJ2-1, with 7 nucleotides matching TRBD2. There are 15 residues in the CDR3. The ends lost 1 base at V and 3 bases at J; junction bases unmatched: 6. Germline values: CDR1 SQVTM, CDR2 ANQGSEA. The DNA of the CDR3 is TGCAGCGTTGAAGGCGGCGGGGGAGGCTACAATGAGCAGTTCTTC. Translated: CSVEGGGGGYNEQFF.

A remark on this clonotype: This clone may be a read error of a much larger clone one base away. The CDR3, as DNA: TGTACCAGCAGTTACCAGGATGTGGGGCGGGCGACCTACGAGCAGTACTTC. Translated, it gives CTSSYQDVGRATYEQYF. J is TRBJ2-7 and V is TRBV6-9; D tentatively reads TRBD1 or TRBD2 (5 bases each). Germline CDR1 reads MNHGY; CDR2 reads SVAAGI. This CDR3 comprises 17 residues.

This clonotype has ten or more counts. V usage is TRBV12-3 or TRBV12-4 and J usage is TRBJ1-5; D ambiguous. This CDR3 region has 15 residues. Trimming left V 6 bases short and J 3 bases short, with 15 bases between. The CDR3, as DNA: TGTGCCAGCAGCCGGACGGGAATGAACAATCAGCCCCAGCATTTT. This sequence encodes CASSRTGMNNQPQHF.

On this clonotype itself: This may be a read error: a much more frequent sequence differs by one nucleotide. This chain joins TRBV5-1 and TRBJ1-1; D unresolved. The CDR3 consists of 15 residues. The germline CDR1 and CDR2 sequences are SGHRS and YFSETQ. Trimming removed 2 bases from V and 3 bases from J, with 14 bases in between. CDR3 bases: TGCGCCAGCAGCTTATACGGAGAAAAGGACACTGAAGCTTTCTTT. Amino acid sequence: CASSLYGEKDTEAFF.

This clonotype was found a few times. The rearrangement joins TRBV29-1 to TRBJ2-7, with D unclear. The germline V gene has CDR1 SQVTM and CDR2 ANQGSEA. The CDR3 length is 11 residues. V lost 1 base and J 4 bases, leaving 5 bases between the germline ends. The CDR3 nucleotides read TGCAGCGTTGAAGCCAGATACGAGCAGTACTTC. Protein: CSVEARYEQYF.

This clonotype was seen repeatedly, ten times or more. The chain recombines TRBV6-1 with TRBJ1-1; tentative D call: TRBD1 (6 bases). CDR1 and CDR2 (germline): MNHNS, SASEGT. The V end lost 6 bases, the J end lost 6 bases, and 14 bases lay between the germline ends. CDR3 length: 13 amino acids. The CDR3 reads CASRQGPNAEAFF. The CDR3 region has the DNA TGTGCCAGCAGACAGGGTCCCAATGCTGAAGCTTTCTTT.

Many counts were recorded for this clonotype. The chain is built from TRBV5-6 and TRBJ2-1, with unresolved D. This CDR3 comprises 11 residues. Germline CDR1 reads SGHDT; CDR2 reads YYEEEE. Deletions cut 4 bases from V and 8 bases from J, with 7 bases between. CDR3 sequence reads: CASSLTYEQFF. The CDR3 nucleotides read TGTGCCAGCAGCCTGACATATGAGCAGTTCTTC.

A few counts support this clonotype. V gene TRBV10-3 combines with J gene TRBJ2-3, with TRBD2 matching over 9 bases. J was trimmed by 3 bases and V by 6 bases; bases with no gene match: 13. The CDR3 has 17 residues. Germline V gives CDR1 ENHRY, CDR2 SYGVKD. CDR3 nucleotide sequence: TGTGCCATCAGGAGGACACTTAGCGGGAGAGTGACAGATACGCAGTATTTT. Its protein product is CAIRRTLSGRVTDTQYF.

This clonotype was recorded a few times. The CDR3 coding sequence is TGTGCCAGCAGTTATGCGGGACAGGGCCTGGGAAACACCATATATTTT. Translating it yields CASSYAGQGLGNTIYF. The V and J genes are TRBV6-1 and TRBJ1-3; 9 nucleotides agree with TRBD1. Germline trimming cut 5 bases from V and 4 bases from J; bases unmatched to any gene: 9. CDR1 is MNHNS and CDR2 is SASEGT in the germline V gene. This CDR3 region has 16 residues.

This clonotype was picked up a small number of times. The genes are TRBV6-1 and TRBJ1-6; 9 bases are shared with TRBD1. The CDR3 has 16 amino acids. V gave up 7 bases and J gave up 3 bases; unmatched junction bases: 7. The germline V gene encodes CDR1 MNHNS and CDR2 SASEGT. Written as DNA, the CDR3 is TGTGCCAGCACCCCGGGACAGGGTAGCTATAATTCACCCCTCCACTTT. It yields the protein CASTPGQGSYNSPLHF.

This clonotype was recorded many times. The chain combines TRBV11-2 with TRBJ2-3; D may be TRBD1 (6 bases). Germline V gene data show CDR1 as SGHAT and CDR2 as FQNNGV. The ends were cut back, 2 bases at V and 2 bases at J, with 14 bases in the middle. The CDR3 is made up of 16 amino acids. CDR3 nucleotides: TGTGCCAGCAGCTTAACAGGGCAGAAGTACACAGATACGCAGTATTTT. Its protein product is CASSLTGQKYTDTQYF.

This clonotype was seen more than once but under ten times. CDR3 in amino acids: CASSLGIAASGETDTQYF. The CDR3 DNA sequence: TGTGCCAGCAGTTTGGGAATAGCGGCTTCGGGAGAAACAGATACGCAGTATTTT. The V call is TRBV28, the J call TRBJ2-3, with D possibly matching TRBD2 (6 bases). Per germline, CDR1 MDHEN and CDR2 SYDVKM. V lost 3 bases to trimming and J lost 3 bases, with 22 bases between them. This CDR3 is 18 amino acids long.

This clonotype occurred many times. The chain couples TRBV10-1 to TRBJ2-3; the D gene is possibly TRBD2 (5 bases). Germline V gene data show CDR1 as WNHNN and CDR2 as SYGVQD (reference sequence). V was clipped by 6 bases and J by 2 bases, with 15 bases between them. The CDR3 spans 15 residues. The DNA of the CDR3 is TGCGCCAGCAGCGCGTTCCGGGAAACCACAGATACGCAGTATTTT. Translation gives CASSAFRETTDTQYF.

V usage is TRBV20-1 and J usage is TRBJ2-7, with unresolved D. Trimming took 0 bases from V and 4 from J, leaving 16 bases between them. The germline CDR1 and CDR2 sequences are DFQATT and SNEGSKA (reference sequence). CDR3 size: 15 residues. The CDR3 is CSARDPGQHGYEQYF. CDR3 DNA: TGCAGTGCTAGAGATCCGGGCCAACACGGGTACGAGCAGTACTTC.

This clonotype was seen repeatedly, ten times or more. The chain couples TRBV20-1 to TRBJ1-6; 9 nucleotides match TRBD1. Per germline, CDR1 DFQATT and CDR2 SNEGSKA (reference sequence). CDR3 length equals 14 residues. V dropped 5 bases and J dropped 13; count of bases not matched to a gene: 12. In DNA form, the CDR3 reads TGCAGTGCTGGGACCGGGACAGGGAAATCCCCCCTCCACTTT. It yields the protein CSAGTGTGKSPLHF.

V gene TRBV29-1 combines with J gene TRBJ2-7; 8 bases fit TRBD2. This CDR3 spans 14 amino acids. The V segment lost 4 bases and the J segment 9 bases; nucleotides outside the gene matches: 14. Germline-derived CDR1 and CDR2 are SQVTM and ANQGSEA. CDR3 in amino acids: CSVAGGPSTTGQYF. In DNA form, the CDR3 reads TGCAGCGTTGCGGGGGGGCCCTCTACTACGGGGCAGTACTTC.

This clonotype occurred a few times. The chain uses TRBV27 and TRBJ2-1; 13 bases map to TRBD2. Trimming at V came to 5 bases and at J to 6 bases, leaving 7 bases not matched to a gene. This CDR3 contains 16 residues. CDR1 and CDR2 from the germline V gene are MNHEY and SMNVEV (reference sequence). In DNA form, the CDR3 reads TGTGCCAGCAGTCCTCGACTAGCGGGGGGATTCAATGAGCAGTTCTTC. It yields the protein CASSPRLAGGFNEQFF.

Concerning this clonotype itself: At one end the junction does not follow the germline gene, possibly because of a read error. The V gene is TRBV5-1, the J gene TRBJ2-3, with D perhaps TRBD1 or TRBD2 (5 bases each). Germline V gene lookup returns CDR1 SGHRS and CDR2 YFSETQ. The CDR3 contains 15 residues. CDR3 sequence (DNA): TGCGCCAGCAGCCAAGGGGCCCACCCGAGGGATACGCAGTGTTTT. Protein product: CASSQGAHPRDTQCF. The full variable domain, with the rest looked up from reference TRBV5-1 and TRBJ2-3, is KAGVTQTPRYLIKTRGQQVTLSCSPISGHRSVSWYQQTPGQGLQFLFEYFSETQRNKGNFPGRFSGRQFSNSRSEMNVSTLELGDSALYLCASSQGAHPRDTQCFGPGTRLTVL.

The table lists this clonotype with many counts. This chain links TRBV20-1 with TRBJ1-2; D gene uncertain. This CDR3 spans 13 amino acids. V was trimmed by 6 bases and J by 4 bases, leaving 15 bases between them. Looked up from germline, CDR1 is DFQATT and CDR2 is SNEGSKA (reference sequence). For the CDR3, the DNA is TGCAGTGCACCACCCGCGGTGGGCTATGGCTACACCTTC. This gives the protein CSAPPAVGYGYTF.

The V call is TRBV6-2 or TRBV6-3, the J call TRBJ2-2, with D possibly being TRBD2 (5 bases). Germline V lookup: CDR1 MNHEY, CDR2 SVGEGT. The length of the CDR3 is 15 residues. The V and J ends lost 6 bases and 6 bases respectively, with 17 bases between them. CDR3 protein: CASRGVGFSSGELFF. CDR3 DNA: TGTGCCAGCAGGGGAGTGGGGTTCTCTTCCGGGGAGCTGTTTTTT.

This clonotype occurred a few times. This may come from a read error, since a much larger clone is one base off. The V call is TRBV27, the J call TRBJ1-2; possible D gene TRBD1, 5 bases. The germline V gene has CDR1 MNHEY and CDR2 SMNVEV (reference sequence). CDR3 size: 15 residues. The germline V and J ends were trimmed by 4 bases and 8 bases, with 20 bases remaining between them. The chain's CDR3 is CASSYLWAGPGGYTF. The CDR3 bases are TGTGCCAGCAGTTACTTATGGGCAGGGCCGGGAGGCTACACCTTC.

The V gene is TRBV6-1, the J gene TRBJ1-2; D remains unclear. Per the germline V gene, CDR1 is MNHNS and CDR2 is SASEGT. This CDR3 spans 12 amino acids. With 10 bases removed from V and 4 bases from J, the gap between germline ends came to 13 bases. The CDR3 DNA reads TGTGCCACCGGCAATATAGGCTATGGCTACACCTTC. It yields the protein CATGNIGYGYTF.